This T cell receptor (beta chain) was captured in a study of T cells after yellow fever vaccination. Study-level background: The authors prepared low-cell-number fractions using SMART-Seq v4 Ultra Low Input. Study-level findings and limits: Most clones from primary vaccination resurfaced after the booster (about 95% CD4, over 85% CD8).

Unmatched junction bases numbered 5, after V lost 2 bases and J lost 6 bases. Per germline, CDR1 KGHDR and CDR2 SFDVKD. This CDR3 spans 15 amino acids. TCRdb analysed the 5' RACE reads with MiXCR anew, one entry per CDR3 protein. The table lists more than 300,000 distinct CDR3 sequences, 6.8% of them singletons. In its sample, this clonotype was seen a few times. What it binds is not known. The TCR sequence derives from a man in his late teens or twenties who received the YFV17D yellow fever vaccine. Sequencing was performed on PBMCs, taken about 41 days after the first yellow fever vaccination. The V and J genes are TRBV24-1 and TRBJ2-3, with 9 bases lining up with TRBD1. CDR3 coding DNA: TGTGCCACCAGTGATTCGGACAGGGGATCCGATACGCAGTATTTT. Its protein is CATSDSDRGSDTQYF.